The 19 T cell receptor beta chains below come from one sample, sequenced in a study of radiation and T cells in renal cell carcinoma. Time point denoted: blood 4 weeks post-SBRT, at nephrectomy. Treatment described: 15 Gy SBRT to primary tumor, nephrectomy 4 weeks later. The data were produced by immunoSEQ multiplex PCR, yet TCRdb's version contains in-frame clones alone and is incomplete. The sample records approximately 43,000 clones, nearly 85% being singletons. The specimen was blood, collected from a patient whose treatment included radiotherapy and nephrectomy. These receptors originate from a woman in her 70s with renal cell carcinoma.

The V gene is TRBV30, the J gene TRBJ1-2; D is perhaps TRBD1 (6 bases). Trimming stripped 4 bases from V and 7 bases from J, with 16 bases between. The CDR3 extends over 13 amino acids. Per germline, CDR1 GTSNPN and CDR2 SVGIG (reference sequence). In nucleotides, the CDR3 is TGTGCCTGGAACCTACAGGGCGCGGCTGGCTACACCTTC. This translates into CAWNLQGAAGYTF.

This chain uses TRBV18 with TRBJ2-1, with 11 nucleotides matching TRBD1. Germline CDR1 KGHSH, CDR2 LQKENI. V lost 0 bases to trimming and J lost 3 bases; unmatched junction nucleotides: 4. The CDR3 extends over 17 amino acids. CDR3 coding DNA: TGTGCCAGCTCACCACCCGGACAGGGGGCGAACTACAATGAGCAGTTCTTC. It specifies CASSPPGQGANYNEQFF.

The CDR3 DNA follows: TGCAGCGTTGCCCGGCTAGCGGACCTATACAATGAGCAGTTCTTC. Translating gives CSVARLADLYNEQFF. The chain employs TRBV29-1 and TRBJ2-1, with 7 bases lining up with TRBD2. The length of the CDR3 is 15 residues. With 4 bases clipped from V and 4 bases from J, the junction kept 10 bases outside the gene matches. Per germline, CDR1 SQVTM and CDR2 ANQGSEA.

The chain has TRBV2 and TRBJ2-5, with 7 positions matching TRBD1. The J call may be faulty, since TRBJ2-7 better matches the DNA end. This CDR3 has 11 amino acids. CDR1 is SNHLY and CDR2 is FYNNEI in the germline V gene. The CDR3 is CASSGDSEQYF. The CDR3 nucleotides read TGTGCCAGCAGCGGGGACAGCGAGCAGTACTTC.

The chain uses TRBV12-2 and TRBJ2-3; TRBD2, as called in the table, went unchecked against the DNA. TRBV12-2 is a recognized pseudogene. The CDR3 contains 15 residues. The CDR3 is CASRPSYQDTDTQYF. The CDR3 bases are TGTGCAAGTCGCCCCTCCTACCAAGACACAGATACGCAGTATTTT.

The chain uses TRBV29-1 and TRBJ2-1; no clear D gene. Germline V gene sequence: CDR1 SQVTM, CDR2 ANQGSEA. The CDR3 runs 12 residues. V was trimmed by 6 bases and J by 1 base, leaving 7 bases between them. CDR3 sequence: CSVQKSYNEQFF. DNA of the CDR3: TGCAGCGTGCAAAAATCCTACAATGAGCAGTTCTTC.

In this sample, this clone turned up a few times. CDR3 nucleotide sequence: TGTGCCAGCAGTTTATGGGGACTAGCGGGAGTTACGGCCCAGTACTTC. It yields the protein CASSLWGLAGVTAQYF. The gene calls are TRBV27 and TRBJ2-5; 14 positions match TRBD2. From germline, CDR1 is MNHEY and CDR2 SMNVEV (reference sequence). Germline trimming cut 1 base from V and 9 bases from J; bases unmatched to any gene: 7. The CDR3 runs to 16 residues.

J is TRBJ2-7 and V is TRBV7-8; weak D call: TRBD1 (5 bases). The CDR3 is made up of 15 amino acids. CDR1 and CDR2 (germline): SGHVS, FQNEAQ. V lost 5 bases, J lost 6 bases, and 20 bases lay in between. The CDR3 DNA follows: TGTGCCAGCAGCCCCTGGACGGACAAAGTGCTCGAGCAGTACTTC. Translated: CASSPWTDKVLEQYF.

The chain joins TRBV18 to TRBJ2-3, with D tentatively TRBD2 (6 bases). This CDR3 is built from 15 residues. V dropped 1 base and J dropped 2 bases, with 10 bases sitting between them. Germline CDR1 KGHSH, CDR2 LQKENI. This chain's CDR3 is CASSPQGGPTDTQYF. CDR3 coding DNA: TGTGCCAGCTCACCACAGGGAGGCCCCACAGATACGCAGTATTTT.

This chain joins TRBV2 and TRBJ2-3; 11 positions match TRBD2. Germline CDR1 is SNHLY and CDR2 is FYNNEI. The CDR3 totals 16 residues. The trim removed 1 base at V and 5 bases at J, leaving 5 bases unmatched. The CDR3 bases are TGTGCCAGCAGTGAAGTACTAGCGGGAGCGGGAGATACGCAGTATTTT. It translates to CASSEVLAGAGDTQYF.

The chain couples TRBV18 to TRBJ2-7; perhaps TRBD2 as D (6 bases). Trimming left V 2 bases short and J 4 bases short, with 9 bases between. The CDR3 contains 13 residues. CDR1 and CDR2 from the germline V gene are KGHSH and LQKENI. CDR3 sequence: CASSPEGRYEQYF. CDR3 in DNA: TGTGCCAGCTCACCAGAGGGGAGGTACGAGCAGTACTTC.

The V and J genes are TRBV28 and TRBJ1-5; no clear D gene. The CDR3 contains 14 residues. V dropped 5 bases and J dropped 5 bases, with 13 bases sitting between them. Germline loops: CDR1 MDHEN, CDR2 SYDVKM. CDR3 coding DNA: TGTGCCAGCAGTGTCTTAACGTGGGATCAGCCCCAGCATTTT. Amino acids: CASSVLTWDQPQHF.

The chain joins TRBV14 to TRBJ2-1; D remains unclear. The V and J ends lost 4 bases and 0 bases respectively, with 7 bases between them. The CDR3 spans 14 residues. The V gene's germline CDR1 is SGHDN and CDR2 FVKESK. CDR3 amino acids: CASSRGVSYNEQFF. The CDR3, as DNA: TGTGCCAGCAGCCGCGGTGTCTCCTACAATGAGCAGTTCTTC.

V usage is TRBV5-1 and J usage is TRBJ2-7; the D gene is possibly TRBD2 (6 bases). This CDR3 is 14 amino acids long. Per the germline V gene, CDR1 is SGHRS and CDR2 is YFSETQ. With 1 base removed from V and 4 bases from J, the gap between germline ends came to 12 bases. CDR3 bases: TGCGCCAGCAGCTTGAGTGGGGGGTATTACGAGCAGTACTTC. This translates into CASSLSGGYYEQYF. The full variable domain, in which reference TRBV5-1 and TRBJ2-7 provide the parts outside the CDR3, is KAGVTQTPRYLIKTRGQQVTLSCSPISGHRSVSWYQQTPGQGLQFLFEYFSETQRNKGNFPGRFSGRQFSNSRSEMNVSTLELGDSALYLCASSLSGGYYEQYFGPGTRLTVT.

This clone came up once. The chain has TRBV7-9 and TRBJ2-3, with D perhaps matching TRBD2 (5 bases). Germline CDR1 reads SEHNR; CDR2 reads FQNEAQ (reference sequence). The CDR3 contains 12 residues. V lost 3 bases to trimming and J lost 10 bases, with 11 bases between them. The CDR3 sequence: CASSFLRAAQYF. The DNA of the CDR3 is TGTGCCAGCAGCTTTTTGAGGGCAGCGCAGTATTTT.

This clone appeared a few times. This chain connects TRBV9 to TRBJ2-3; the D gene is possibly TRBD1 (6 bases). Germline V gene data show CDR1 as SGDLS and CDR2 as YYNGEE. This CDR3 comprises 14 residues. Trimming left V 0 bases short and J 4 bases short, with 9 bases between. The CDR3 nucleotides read TGTGCCAGCAGCGTAGGGGCAGGGGCAGATACGCAGTATTTT. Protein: CASSVGAGADTQYF.

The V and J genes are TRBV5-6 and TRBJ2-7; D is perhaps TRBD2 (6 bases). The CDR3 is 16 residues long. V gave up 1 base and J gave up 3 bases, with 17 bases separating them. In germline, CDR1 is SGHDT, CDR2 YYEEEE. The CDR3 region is CASSLPRDSWNYEQYF. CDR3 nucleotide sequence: TGTGCCAGCAGCTTGCCCAGGGACTCGTGGAACTACGAGCAGTACTTC.

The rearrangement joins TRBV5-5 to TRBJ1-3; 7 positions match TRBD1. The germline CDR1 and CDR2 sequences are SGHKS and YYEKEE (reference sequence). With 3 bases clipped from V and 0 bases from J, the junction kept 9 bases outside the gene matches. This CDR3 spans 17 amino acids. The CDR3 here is CASSSEPTGISGNTIYF. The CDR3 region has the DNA TGTGCCAGCAGCTCAGAACCGACAGGGATCTCTGGAAACACCATATATTTT.

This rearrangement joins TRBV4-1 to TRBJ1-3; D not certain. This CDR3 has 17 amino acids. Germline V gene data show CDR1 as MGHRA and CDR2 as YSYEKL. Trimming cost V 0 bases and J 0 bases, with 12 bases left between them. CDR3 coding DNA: TGCGCCAGCAGCCAAGAAGGAGTGGTTAACTCTGGAAACACCATATATTTT. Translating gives CASSQEGVVNSGNTIYF.